Presented here are 27 T cell receptor beta chains from one specimen sequenced in a study of blood T cells in healthy people across ages (dated by TCRdb to about 2015). Library creation used 5' RACE. Sequenced on an Illumina HiSeq 2500. A second PCR of roughly 7 to 11 cycles was performed with a sample-barcoded 5' primer and a J-beta primer mix. TCRdb trimmed public reads at Q25 via fastp, called clones via MiXCR and kept in-frame beta chains. Each record represents a unique CDR3 protein, reported with the most common genes and DNA among its rows. The sample table holds about 620,000 distinct CDR3 sequences, of which roughly 21% were seen once. Roughly 3.7% of the sample lies in the top ten. The sequenced sample was blood. The receptors derive from a man aged 65-85 years in good health.

There are a few counts of this clonotype. The chain links TRBV12-3 or TRBV12-4 to TRBJ2-1, with D hard to call. This CDR3 has 15 amino acids. Trimming took 3 bases from V and 4 from J, leaving 13 bases between them. The CDR3 DNA reads TGTGCCAGCAGTTTTCGAGTGGCGGAATACAATGAGCAGTTCTTC. This translates into CASSFRVAEYNEQFF.

The chain carries TRBV2 and TRBJ2-3; D is ambiguous. Germline-derived CDR1 and CDR2 are SNHLY and FYNNEI. V shed 6 bases and J shed 4 bases, with 2 bases lying between them. The CDR3 runs 10 residues. This chain's CDR3 is CASRSDTQYF. In nucleotides, the CDR3 is TGTGCCAGCAGGTCAGATACGCAGTATTTT.

Note on this clonotype: The junction departs from the called germline gene at one end, perhaps through a read error. The CDR3 loop reads CVSSSDRTEVSYNEQFF. CDR3 DNA: TGTGTCAGCAGTTCGGACCGGACGGAGGTTTCCTACAATGAGCAGTTCTTC. The chain couples TRBV12-3 or TRBV12-4 to TRBJ2-1; D may be TRBD2 (5 bases). This CDR3 has 17 amino acids.

This clonotype was recorded at least ten times. The CDR3 DNA sequence: TGCAGCGTCGACCGGCAGAATACGCAGTATTTT. It encodes CSVDRQNTQYF. The chain uses TRBV29-1 and TRBJ2-3; D uncertain. Trimming took 6 bases from V and 7 from J, leaving 11 bases between them. Germline V gene lookup returns CDR1 SQVTM and CDR2 ANQGSEA. The CDR3 totals 11 residues.

This clonotype was seen at least ten times. The V gene is TRBV5-6, the J gene TRBJ2-1; possibly TRBD2 for D (6 bases). The length of the CDR3 is 13 residues. The V end lost 6 bases, the J end lost 11 bases, and 18 bases lay between the germline ends. In germline, CDR1 is SGHDT, CDR2 YYEEEE. Written as DNA, the CDR3 is TGTGCCAGCATCCCCCGTGGAGGGTCAAAGCAGTTCTTC. Encoded protein: CASIPRGGSKQFF.

This clonotype was counted at least ten times. The chain recombines TRBV2 with TRBJ2-3; D is perhaps TRBD1 (6 bases). CDR1 is SNHLY and CDR2 is FYNNEI in the germline V gene. CDR3 length: 15 amino acids. V shed 5 bases and J shed 2 bases, with 14 bases lying between them. DNA for the CDR3: TGTGCCAGCAGTAAAGGTGGACAGTACACAGATACGCAGTATTTT. This encodes CASSKGGQYTDTQYF.

In this sample, this clonotype turned up a few times. The chain recombines TRBV11-2 with TRBJ2-7; 15 bases line up with TRBD2. With V trimmed by 5 bases and J by 5 bases, 10 bases remained unmatched. Germline CDR1 is SGHAT and CDR2 is FQNNGV. CDR3 size: 17 residues. As DNA, the CDR3 is TGTGCCAGCAGCCACCTTCCGGGACTAGCGGGAGGCCACGAGCAGTACTTC. This translates into CASSHLPGLAGGHEQYF.

A few counts support this clonotype. V gene TRBV18 combines with J gene TRBJ2-1; the D gene is possibly TRBD2 (6 bases). Near its end, the DNA agrees better with TRBJ2-7, so the J call may be wrong. CDR1 and CDR2 from the germline V gene are KGHSH and LQKENI. The CDR3 is 14 amino acids. DNA for the CDR3: TGTGCCAGCTCACGCGCAGCGGGTACCTACGAGCAGTACTTC. Its protein is CASSRAAGTYEQYF.

This clonotype was seen a handful of times. V is TRBV20-1 and J is TRBJ1-5; possible D gene TRBD1, 5 bases. The CDR3 has 12 residues. Trimming pared 5 bases from V and 5 bases from J, leaving 10 bases between. The germline V gene encodes CDR1 DFQATT and CDR2 SNEGSKA (reference sequence). CDR3 nucleotide sequence: TGCAGTGCTTGGCGCAGGGATCAGCCCCAGCATTTT. Its translation is CSAWRRDQPQHF.

As concerns this clonotype: Since the CDR3 does not end with the conserved phenylalanine or tryptophan, this likely comes from a read error. This chain links TRBV7-2 with TRBJ1-2, with D perhaps matching TRBD1 (6 bases). The V end was cut by 5 bases, the J end by 4 bases, with 8 bases between. CDR1 SGHTA and CDR2 FQGNSA come from the germline V gene. There are 12 residues in the CDR3. The CDR3 loop reads CASSLTGYGYTL. In DNA, the CDR3 is TGTGCCAGCAGCCTGACAGGCTATGGCTACACCCTC.

The CDR3 DNA reads TGTGCCAGCGGCAGGGGAGTTAATTCACCCCTCCACTTT. This sequence encodes CASGRGVNSPLHF. V and J are TRBV6-6 and TRBJ1-6; tentative D call: TRBD1 (6 bases). The CDR3 is made up of 13 amino acids. The V gene lost 8 bases and the J gene lost 6 bases, with 11 bases spanning the gap. Germline V gene sequence: CDR1 MNHNY, CDR2 SVGAGI (reference sequence).

This clonotype appeared a few times. The chain is built from TRBV12-3 or TRBV12-4 and TRBJ2-5, with TRBD2 matching 10 bases. The CDR3 consists of 15 residues. J gave up 4 bases and V 5 bases, and 7 bases lay outside the gene matches. The CDR3 is CASSPSSGSRETQYF. The DNA of the CDR3 is TGTGCCAGCAGTCCCTCTAGCGGGAGTCGAGAGACCCAGTACTTC.

There are a few counts of this clonotype. This chain connects TRBV6-1 to TRBJ2-1; the match to TRBD1 covers 8 bases. The V and J ends lost 9 bases and 0 bases, in that order; junction bases with no gene match: 4. The length of the CDR3 is 14 residues. Germline lookup yields CDR1 MNHNS and CDR2 SASEGT. The CDR3 DNA is TGTGCCAGTCAGGGGGCGTCCTCCTACAATGAGCAGTTCTTC. Amino acids: CASQGASSYNEQFF.

This clonotype showed up just a few times. V is TRBV29-1 and J is TRBJ1-4, with 7 positions matching TRBD1. Looked up from germline, CDR1 is SQVTM and CDR2 is ANQGSEA. The CDR3 loop spans 14 amino acids. The junction had 8 bases not matched to a gene; V was cut back by 6 bases and J by 4 bases. CDR3 DNA sequence: TGCAGCGTGACCCCCGGGACAGATAATGAAAAACTGTTTTTT. It translates to CSVTPGTDNEKLFF.

Many counts were recorded for this clonotype. Here the CDR3 reads CATSRDMGVETDTQYF. The CDR3 DNA follows: TGTGCCACCAGCAGAGATATGGGAGTTGAGACAGATACGCAGTATTTT. The J gene is TRBJ2-3, the V gene TRBV15; D possibly corresponds to TRBD2 (5 bases). Trimming shortened V by 0 bases and J by 3 bases, and 13 bases separated the two germline ends. In germline, CDR1 is LNHNV, CDR2 YYDKDF (reference sequence). This CDR3 has 16 residues.

As concerns this clonotype: Because the CDR3 is missing its conserved closing phenylalanine or tryptophan, this is likely a read error. The chain links TRBV9 to TRBJ2-1, with TRBD1 matching 8 bases. From germline, CDR1 is SGDLS and CDR2 YYNGEE. The CDR3 extends over 15 amino acids. Losses at the gene ends were 3 bases for V and 1 base for J; bases not matched to a gene: 3. The CDR3 nucleotides read TGTGCCAGCAGCGCCGGACAGGGTTCCTACAATGAGCAGTTCTCC. This sequence encodes CASSAGQGSYNEQFS.

The J gene is TRBJ2-7, the V gene TRBV4-1, with D tentatively TRBD2 (6 bases). With 0 bases removed from V and 1 base from J, the gap between germline ends came to 13 bases. The germline CDR1 and CDR2 sequences are MGHRA and YSYEKL. The CDR3 consists of 16 residues. Here the CDR3 DNA reads TGCGCCAGCAGCCAAGATTTGGGGGAGGAATCCTACGAGCAGTACTTC. This gives the protein CASSQDLGEESYEQYF.

This clonotype came up a few times. This chain uses TRBV13 with TRBJ1-6, with D perhaps TRBD1 (6 bases). Between the trimmed V and J ends, which lost 4 bases and 9 bases, there was a span of 16 bases. The CDR3 is 15 residues long. Per germline, CDR1 PRHDT and CDR2 FYEKMQ (reference sequence). CDR3: CASSSGGRMASPLHF. The CDR3 DNA follows: TGTGCCAGCAGCTCCGGGGGGCGGATGGCTTCACCCCTCCACTTT.

The chain employs TRBV28 and TRBJ2-3; D call uncertain. The germline V gene encodes CDR1 MDHEN and CDR2 SYDVKM. The ends were cut back, 6 bases at V and 1 base at J, with 17 bases in the middle. This CDR3 has 16 amino acids. The CDR3 sequence: CASSPQPLPRTDTQYF. DNA for the CDR3: TGTGCCAGCAGCCCCCAGCCCTTGCCCCGCACAGATACGCAGTATTTT.

This clonotype occurred many times. The DNA of the CDR3 is TGTGCCAGCAGCTCCAACGAGTGGGGACCGCGGGGCACCATATATTTT. It is translated as CASSSNEWGPRGTIYF. The rearrangement joins TRBV7-6 to TRBJ1-3; possibly TRBD1 for D (5 bases). The CDR3 covers 16 residues. V shed 4 bases and J shed 9 bases, with 22 bases lying between them. The germline V gene has CDR1 SGHVS and CDR2 FNYEAQ. The full variable domain, completed using reference TRBV7-6 and TRBJ1-3, is GAGVSQSPRYKVTKRGQDVALRCDPISGHVSLYWYRQALGQGPEFLTYFNYEAQQDKSGLPNDRFSAERPEGSISTLTIQRTEQRDSAMYRCASSSNEWGPRGTIYFGEGSWLTVV.

The CDR3 sequence is CASIARQGRTEAFF. CDR3 in DNA: TGTGCCAGCATCGCAAGACAGGGGAGAACTGAAGCTTTCTTT. V is TRBV12-3 or TRBV12-4 and J is TRBJ1-1; the match to TRBD1 covers 8 bases. The CDR3 is 14 residues long. J lost 5 bases, V lost 7 bases, and 9 bases had no gene match.

The rearrangement joins TRBV7-2 to TRBJ2-3, with 10 positions matching TRBD2. From germline, CDR1 is SGHTA and CDR2 FQGNSA. The CDR3 totals 15 residues. V dropped 5 bases and J dropped 5; count of bases not matched to a gene: 7. CDR3: CASSEQLAGRDTQYF. In DNA form, the CDR3 reads TGTGCCAGCAGCGAACAACTAGCGGGAAGAGATACGCAGTATTTT.

A few counts support this clonotype. V is TRBV6-2 or TRBV6-3 and J is TRBJ2-5; the D gene is possibly TRBD2 (5 bases). The germline V gene encodes CDR1 MNHEY and CDR2 SVGEGT. The CDR3 length is 16 residues. Trimming cost V 0 bases and J 3 bases, with 14 bases left between them. The CDR3 DNA follows: TGTGCCAGCAGTTACTCTTCGGGATCTATGAAAGAGACCCAGTACTTC. This encodes CASSYSSGSMKETQYF.

This clonotype appeared a single time. A much larger clonotype is one base distant, so this may be a read error. The J gene is TRBJ2-6, the V gene TRBV27; D gene unclear. The germline V gene encodes CDR1 MNHEY and CDR2 SMNVEV (reference sequence). V lost 4 bases and J lost 2, with 6 bases in between. The CDR3 is made up of 14 amino acids. The CDR3 loop reads CASSWGPGANVLTF. The CDR3, as DNA: TGTGCCAGCAGTTGGGGTCCTGGGGCCAACGTCCTGACTTTC.

This chain connects TRBV6-6 to TRBJ1-2, with a tentative D call TRBD1 (6 bases). Trimming left V 3 bases short and J 4 bases short, with 12 bases between. The CDR3 has 14 amino acids. The germline V gene has CDR1 MNHNY and CDR2 SVGAGI (reference sequence). This CDR3 is CASSYPGATYGYTF. In nucleotides, the CDR3 is TGTGCCAGCAGTTATCCAGGGGCGACCTATGGCTACACCTTC.

This clonotype was observed a few times. The chain links TRBV5-1 to TRBJ1-4; D is perhaps TRBD1 (6 bases). CDR1 is SGHRS and CDR2 is YFSETQ in the germline V gene. Trimming took 2 bases from V and 3 from J, leaving 11 bases between them. The CDR3 has 15 amino acids. CDR3 in amino acids: CASSFLGAANEKLFF. The CDR3 DNA is TGCGCCAGCAGCTTTTTGGGGGCTGCTAATGAAAAACTGTTTTTT.

The chain recombines TRBV7-2 with TRBJ2-5; no reliable D call. The germline V gene has CDR1 SGHTA and CDR2 FQGNSA. V lost 1 base and J 7 bases, leaving 10 bases between the germline ends. The CDR3 extends over 13 amino acids. CDR3: CASSLGGAGTQYF. The DNA of the CDR3 is TGTGCCAGCAGCTTAGGTGGAGCAGGGACCCAGTACTTC.